The text below deals with one T cell receptor (beta chain). The target antigen is unknown. The data stem from a study of brain T cells in children with intractable seizures. Overall study results and limits: HCMV serostatus was not known, and viral specificity came from CDR3 similarity only. Clones missing pre-surgery may reflect undersampling of that blood sample.

Germline CDR1 reads LNHDA; CDR2 reads SQIVND (reference sequence). Trimming removed 5 bases at V and 4 bases at J, with 17 bases between. The CDR3 consists of 15 residues. Sequencing used immunoSEQ multiplex PCR; TCRdb keeps in-frame clones, though not all of them. The sample yields approximately 40,000 clones, about 93% seen once. The V gene is TRBV19, the J gene TRBJ1-2; D ambiguous. Source: peripheral blood, taken at surgery. This TCR derives from a girl aged 2 to 9 with tuberous sclerosis and intractable seizures. The CDR3 is CASSPRRTATYGYTF. The CDR3 DNA reads as TGTGCCAGTAGTCCCCGTAGGACGGCCACCTATGGCTACACCTTC.